A single count supports the clone carrying this T cell receptor (beta chain). The antigen remains unidentified. This entry belongs to a study of T-cell reconstitution after alpha-beta-depleted transplantation in children. The CDR3 length is 17 residues. V trimming: 0 bases; J trimming: 1 base; junction bases outside the gene matches: 6. Germline values: CDR1 MNHEY, CDR2 SVGAGI. Unique molecular identifiers were incorporated when the TCRbeta library was constructed. TCRdb recomputed calls from the PCR reads with MiXCR, one row per CDR3 protein. The data contain about 980,000 distinct CDR3 sequences, about 26% of them seen just once; the ten biggest clones take up under 30%. Study results and limitations: Newly made T cells mostly supplied T-cell counts and diversity one year after transplant. Two months or so post-transplant, alpha-beta T cells reportedly derived from several hundred expanded graft clones. Surviving recipient T cells and thymic progenitors produced the high day-60 TCRbeta diversity seen in some patients.

The J gene is TRBJ2-3, the V gene TRBV6-5; TRBD2 matches 8 bases. Material: PBMCs, mostly from graft donor cells, obtained 360 days after TCRalphabeta/CD19-depleted stem cell transplant. This clonotype was sampled from a boy younger than two who had a stem cell transplant for SCID, so the T cells may come from the graft donor. CDR3 sequence (DNA): TGTGCCAGCAGTTACTCGATTGGGACTAGGGGCACAGATACGCAGTATTTT. Translation: CASSYSIGTRGTDTQYF.